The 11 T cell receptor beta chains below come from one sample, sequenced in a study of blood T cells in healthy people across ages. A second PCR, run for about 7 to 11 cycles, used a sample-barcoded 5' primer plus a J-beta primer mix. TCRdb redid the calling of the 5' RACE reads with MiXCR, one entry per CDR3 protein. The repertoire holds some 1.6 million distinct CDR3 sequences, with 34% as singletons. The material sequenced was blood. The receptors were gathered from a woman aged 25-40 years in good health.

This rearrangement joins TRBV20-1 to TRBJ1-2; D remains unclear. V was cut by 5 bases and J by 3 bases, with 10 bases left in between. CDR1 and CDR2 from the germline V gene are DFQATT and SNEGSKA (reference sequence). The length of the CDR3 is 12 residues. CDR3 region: CSALGVHYGYTF. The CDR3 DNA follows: TGCAGTGCTCTCGGGGTACACTATGGCTACACCTTC.

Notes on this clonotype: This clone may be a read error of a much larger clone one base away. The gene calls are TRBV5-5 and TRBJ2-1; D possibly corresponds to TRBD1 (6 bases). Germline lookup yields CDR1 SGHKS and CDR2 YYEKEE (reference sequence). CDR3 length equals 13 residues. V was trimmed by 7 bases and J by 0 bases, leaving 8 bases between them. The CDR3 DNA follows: TGTGCCAGCCCGACAGGCTCCTACAATGAGCAGTTCTTC. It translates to CASPTGSYNEQFF.

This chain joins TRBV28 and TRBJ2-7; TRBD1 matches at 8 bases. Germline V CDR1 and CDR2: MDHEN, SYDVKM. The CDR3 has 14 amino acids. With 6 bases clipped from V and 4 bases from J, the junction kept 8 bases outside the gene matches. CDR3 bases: TGTGCCAGCAGCCCGTTGGGACAGGTTTACGAGCAGTACTTC. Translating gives CASSPLGQVYEQYF.

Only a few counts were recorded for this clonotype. CDR3 nucleotide sequence: TGTGCCAACAGCCAACTTATCGGCCGTGGCTACACCTTC. Translation: CANSQLIGRGYTF. The chain combines TRBV6-1 with TRBJ1-2; D is unclear. This CDR3 has 13 residues. V lost 10 bases, J lost 7 bases, and 19 bases lay in between. Per the germline V gene, CDR1 is MNHNS and CDR2 is SASEGT.

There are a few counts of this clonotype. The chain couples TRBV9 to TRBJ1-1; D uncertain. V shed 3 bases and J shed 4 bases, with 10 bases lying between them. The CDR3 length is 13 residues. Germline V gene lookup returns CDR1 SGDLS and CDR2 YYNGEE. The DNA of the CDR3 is TGTGCCAGCAGCGCAGATCACGGCACTGAAGCTTTCTTT. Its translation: CASSADHGTEAFF.

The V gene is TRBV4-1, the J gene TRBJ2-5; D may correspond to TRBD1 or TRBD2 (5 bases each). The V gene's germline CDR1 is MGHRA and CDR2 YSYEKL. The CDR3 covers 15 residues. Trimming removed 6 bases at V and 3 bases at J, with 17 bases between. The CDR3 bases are TGCGCCAGCAGTCATCAACCGGGACCGGAAGAGACCCAGTACTTC. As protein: CASSHQPGPEETQYF.

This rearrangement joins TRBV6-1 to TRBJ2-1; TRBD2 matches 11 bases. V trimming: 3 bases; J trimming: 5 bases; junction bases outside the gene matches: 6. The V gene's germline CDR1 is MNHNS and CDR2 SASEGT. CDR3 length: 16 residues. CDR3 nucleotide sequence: TGTGCCAGCAGTGACCCGGGACTAGCGGCAGACAATGAGCAGTTCTTC. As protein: CASSDPGLAADNEQFF.

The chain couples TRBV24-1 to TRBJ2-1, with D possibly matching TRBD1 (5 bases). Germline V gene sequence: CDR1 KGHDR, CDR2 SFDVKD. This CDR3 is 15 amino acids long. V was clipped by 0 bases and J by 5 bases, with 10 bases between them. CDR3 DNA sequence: TGTGCCACCAGTGATTTGCGCCAGGGCAACAATGAGCAGTTCTTC. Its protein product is CATSDLRQGNNEQFF.

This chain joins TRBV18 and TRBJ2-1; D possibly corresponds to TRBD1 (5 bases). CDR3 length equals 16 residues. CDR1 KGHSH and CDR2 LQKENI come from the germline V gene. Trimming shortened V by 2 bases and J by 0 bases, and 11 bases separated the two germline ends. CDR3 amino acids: CASSPSKGFSYNEQFF. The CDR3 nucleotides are TGTGCCAGCTCACCAAGTAAGGGGTTCTCCTACAATGAGCAGTTCTTC.

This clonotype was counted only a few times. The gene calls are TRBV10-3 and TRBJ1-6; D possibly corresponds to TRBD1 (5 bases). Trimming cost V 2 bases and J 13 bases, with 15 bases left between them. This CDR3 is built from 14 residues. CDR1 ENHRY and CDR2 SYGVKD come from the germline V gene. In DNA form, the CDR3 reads TGTGCCATCAGTGAGGACGGGACGGCCGACCCCCTCCACTTT. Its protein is CAISEDGTADPLHF.

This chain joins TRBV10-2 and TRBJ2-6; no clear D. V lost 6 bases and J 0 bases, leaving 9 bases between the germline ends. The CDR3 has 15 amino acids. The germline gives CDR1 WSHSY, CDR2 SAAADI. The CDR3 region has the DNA TGCGCCAGCAGGGAACAGAGCTCTGGGGCCAACGTCCTGACTTTC. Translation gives CASREQSSGANVLTF.